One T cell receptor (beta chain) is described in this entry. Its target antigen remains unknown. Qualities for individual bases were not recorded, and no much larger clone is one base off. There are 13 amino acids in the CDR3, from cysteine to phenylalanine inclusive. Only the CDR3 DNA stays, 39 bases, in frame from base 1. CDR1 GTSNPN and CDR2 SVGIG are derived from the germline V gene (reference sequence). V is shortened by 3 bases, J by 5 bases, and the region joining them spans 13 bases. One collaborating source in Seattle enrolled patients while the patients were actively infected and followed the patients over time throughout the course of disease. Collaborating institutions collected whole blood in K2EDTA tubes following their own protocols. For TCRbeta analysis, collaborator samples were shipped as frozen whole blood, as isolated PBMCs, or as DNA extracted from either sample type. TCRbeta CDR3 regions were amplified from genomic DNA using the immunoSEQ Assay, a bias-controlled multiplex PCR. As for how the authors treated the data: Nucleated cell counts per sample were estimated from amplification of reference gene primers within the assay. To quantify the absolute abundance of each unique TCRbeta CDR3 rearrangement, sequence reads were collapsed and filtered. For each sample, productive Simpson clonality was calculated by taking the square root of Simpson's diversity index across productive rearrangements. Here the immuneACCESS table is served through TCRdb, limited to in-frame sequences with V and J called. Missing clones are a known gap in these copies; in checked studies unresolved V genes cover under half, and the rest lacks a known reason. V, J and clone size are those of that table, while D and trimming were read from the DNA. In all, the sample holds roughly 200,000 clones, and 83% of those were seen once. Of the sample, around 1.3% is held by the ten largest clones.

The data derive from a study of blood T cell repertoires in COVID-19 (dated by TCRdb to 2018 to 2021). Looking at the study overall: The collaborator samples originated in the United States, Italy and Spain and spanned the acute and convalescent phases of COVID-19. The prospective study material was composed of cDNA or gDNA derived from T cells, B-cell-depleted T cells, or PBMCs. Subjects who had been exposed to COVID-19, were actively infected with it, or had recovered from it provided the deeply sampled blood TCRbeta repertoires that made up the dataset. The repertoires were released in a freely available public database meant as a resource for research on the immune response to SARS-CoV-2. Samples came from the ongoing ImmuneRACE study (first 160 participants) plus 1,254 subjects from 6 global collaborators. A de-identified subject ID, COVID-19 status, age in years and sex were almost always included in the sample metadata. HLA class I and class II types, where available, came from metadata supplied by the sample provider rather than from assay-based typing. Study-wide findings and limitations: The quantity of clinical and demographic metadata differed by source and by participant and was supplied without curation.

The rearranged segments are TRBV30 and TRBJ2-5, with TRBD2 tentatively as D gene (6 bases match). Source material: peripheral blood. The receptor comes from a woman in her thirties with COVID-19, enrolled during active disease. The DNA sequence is TGTGCCTGGAGGGCGGCGGGGTGGGAGACCCAGTACTTC. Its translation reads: CAWRAAGWETQYF.